A single sample is the source of the 6 T cell receptor beta chains below, sequenced in a study of a mutant IDH1 vaccine in newly diagnosed glioma. Their specific antigens are unknown. Sample time point: week 23, last vaccination. All doses held 300 ug of mutant IDH1 20-mer peptide, with topical imiquimod. Clones were sequenced by immunoSEQ multiplex PCR, and TCRdb holds only the in-frame ones, with some missing. Counted here are about 44,000 clones, 80% to 95% occurring once; the ten biggest clones make up less than 5%. The starting material was PBMCs, obtained from a glioma patient whose treatment included an IDH1 peptide vaccine. Receptor source: a man aged 50 to 59 with glioma.

This clone appeared once. V and J are TRBV10-3 and TRBJ1-2; D might be TRBD1 (5 bases). CDR1 ENHRY and CDR2 SYGVKD come from the germline V gene. The CDR3 runs to 15 residues. V was shortened by 3 bases and J by 2 bases, with 13 bases between the two germline ends. The DNA of the CDR3 is TGTGCCATCAGTGACTCCACAGGACGAAACTATGGCTACACCTTC. Residues: CAISDSTGRNYGYTF.

The chain recombines TRBV18 with TRBJ2-7; D is possibly TRBD2 (5 bases). CDR1 and CDR2 (germline): KGHSH, LQKENI. Trimming took 1 base from V and 5 from J, leaving 6 bases between them. The CDR3 has 12 residues. CDR3 protein: CASSPLGDEQYF. CDR3 sequence (DNA): TGTGCCAGCTCACCACTCGGGGACGAGCAGTACTTC.

The CDR3 nucleotides are TGTGCCAGCAGTGGGACCGCCTACGAGCAGTACTTC. Its protein is CASSGTAYEQYF. The rearrangement uses TRBV6-5 and TRBJ2-7; D is perhaps TRBD1 or TRBD2 (5 bases each). CDR3 length: 12 amino acids. Trimming shortened V by 5 bases and J by 2 bases, and 7 bases separated the two germline ends. Germline CDR1 reads MNHEY; CDR2 reads SVGAGI.

The chain is built from TRBV9 and TRBJ1-1; D is perhaps TRBD1 (6 bases). The CDR3 runs 16 residues. The germline gives CDR1 SGDLS, CDR2 YYNGEE. The V and J ends lost 0 bases and 4 bases respectively, with 16 bases between them. CDR3 sequence: CASSVAGWGARTEAFF. In DNA form, the CDR3 reads TGTGCCAGCAGCGTAGCGGGGTGGGGGGCACGCACTGAAGCTTTCTTT.

The V call is TRBV2, the J call TRBJ1-1; TRBD1 matches at 7 bases. This CDR3 is built from 13 residues. CDR1 SNHLY and CDR2 FYNNEI come from the germline V gene. Germline trimming cut 6 bases from V and 0 bases from J; bases unmatched to any gene: 1. The CDR3 sequence is CASRGTVNTEAFF. CDR3 in DNA: TGTGCCAGCAGGGGGACAGTGAACACTGAAGCTTTCTTT.

J is TRBJ2-1 and V is TRBV10-3; perhaps TRBD2 as D (6 bases). Per the germline V gene, CDR1 is ENHRY and CDR2 is SYGVKD. V lost 2 bases, J lost 8 bases, and 22 bases lay in between. The CDR3 consists of 17 residues. CDR3 DNA: TGTGCCATCAGTGAGCCCCGGGGGACTTTCGGCTTCCATGAGCAGTTCTTC. Its translation: CAISEPRGTFGFHEQFF.